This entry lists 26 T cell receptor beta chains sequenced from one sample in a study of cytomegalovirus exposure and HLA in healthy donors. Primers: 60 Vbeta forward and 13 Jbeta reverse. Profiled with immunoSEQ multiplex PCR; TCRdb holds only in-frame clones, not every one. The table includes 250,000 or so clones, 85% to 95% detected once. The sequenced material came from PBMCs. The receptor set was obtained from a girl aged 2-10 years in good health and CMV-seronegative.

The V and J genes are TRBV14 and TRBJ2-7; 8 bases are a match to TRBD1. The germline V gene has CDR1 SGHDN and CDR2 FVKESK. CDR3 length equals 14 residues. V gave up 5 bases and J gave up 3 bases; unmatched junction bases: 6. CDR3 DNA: TGTGCCAGCAGCAAACGACAGGGGAACTACGAGCAGTACTTC. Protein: CASSKRQGNYEQYF.

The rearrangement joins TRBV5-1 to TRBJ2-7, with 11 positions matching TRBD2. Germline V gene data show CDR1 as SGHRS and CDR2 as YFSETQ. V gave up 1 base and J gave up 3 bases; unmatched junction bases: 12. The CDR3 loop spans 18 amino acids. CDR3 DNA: TGCGCCAGCAGCTTGTTGGGCCTAGCGGGGGGACCCGACTACGAGCAGTACTTC. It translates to CASSLLGLAGGPDYEQYF.

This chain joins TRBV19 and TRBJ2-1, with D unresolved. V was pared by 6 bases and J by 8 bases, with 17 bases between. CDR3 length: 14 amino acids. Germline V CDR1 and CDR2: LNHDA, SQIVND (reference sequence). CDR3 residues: CASSHLAASDEQFF. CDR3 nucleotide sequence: TGTGCCAGTAGCCACCTCGCGGCGTCCGATGAGCAGTTCTTC.

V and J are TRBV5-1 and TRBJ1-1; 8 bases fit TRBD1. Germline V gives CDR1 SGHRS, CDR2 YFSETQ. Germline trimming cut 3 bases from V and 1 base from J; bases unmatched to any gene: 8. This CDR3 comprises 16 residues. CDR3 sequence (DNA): TGCGCCAGCAGCTCGGGACAGGTTTTTGGGAACACTGAAGCTTTCTTT. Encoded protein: CASSSGQVFGNTEAFF.

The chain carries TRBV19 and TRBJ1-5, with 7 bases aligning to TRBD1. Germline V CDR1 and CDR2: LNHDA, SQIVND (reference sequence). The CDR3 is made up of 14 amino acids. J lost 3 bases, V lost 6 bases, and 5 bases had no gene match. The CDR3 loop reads CASRKGTDNQPQHF. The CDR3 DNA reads TGTGCCAGTAGGAAAGGGACAGACAATCAGCCCCAGCATTTT. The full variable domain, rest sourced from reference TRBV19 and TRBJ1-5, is DGGITQSPKYLFRKEGQNVTLSCEQNLNHDAMYWYRQDPGQGLRLIYYSQIVNDFQKGDIAEGYSVSREKKESFPLTVTSAQKNPTAFYLCASRKGTDNQPQHFGDGTRLSIL.

This CDR3 reads CASSLVTPKVDYGYTF. For the CDR3, the DNA is TGTGCCAGCAGTTTAGTGACTCCCAAAGTGGACTATGGCTACACCTTC. The chain carries TRBV28 and TRBJ1-2; no firm D call. The CDR3 covers 16 residues. Germline CDR1 and CDR2: MDHEN and SYDVKM. With 2 bases removed from V and 3 bases from J, the gap between germline ends came to 16 bases.

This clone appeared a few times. CDR3 DNA sequence: TGCAGCGTTTGGGACAGGAACAATTACGAGCAGTACTTC. This gives the protein CSVWDRNNYEQYF. The rearrangement links TRBV29-1 to TRBJ2-7; 8 positions match TRBD1. J lost 4 bases, V lost 5 bases, and 7 bases had no gene match. The CDR3 spans 13 residues. CDR1 SQVTM and CDR2 ANQGSEA come from the germline V gene.

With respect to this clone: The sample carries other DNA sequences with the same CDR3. The CDR3 loop reads CAWSSGANVLTF. The DNA for the CDR3 is TGTGCCTGGAGTTCAGGGGCCAACGTCCTGACTTTC. This chain uses TRBV30 with TRBJ2-6; no firm D call. Trimming took off 2 bases at V and 4 bases at J, with 3 bases between the two ends. The CDR3 is 12 residues long. Germline V CDR1 and CDR2: GTSNPN, SVGIG (reference sequence).

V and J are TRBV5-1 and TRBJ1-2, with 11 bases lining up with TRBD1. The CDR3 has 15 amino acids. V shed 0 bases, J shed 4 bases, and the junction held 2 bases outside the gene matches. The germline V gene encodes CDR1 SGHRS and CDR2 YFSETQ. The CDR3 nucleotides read TGCGCCAGCAGCTTGGTTGGGACAGGGGGCTATGGCTACACCTTC. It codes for CASSLVGTGGYGYTF.

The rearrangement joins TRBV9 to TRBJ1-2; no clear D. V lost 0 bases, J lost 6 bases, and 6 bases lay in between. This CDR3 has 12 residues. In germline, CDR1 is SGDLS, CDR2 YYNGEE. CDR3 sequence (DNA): TGTGCCAGCAGCGTAGATCGGGATGGCTACACCTTC. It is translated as CASSVDRDGYTF.

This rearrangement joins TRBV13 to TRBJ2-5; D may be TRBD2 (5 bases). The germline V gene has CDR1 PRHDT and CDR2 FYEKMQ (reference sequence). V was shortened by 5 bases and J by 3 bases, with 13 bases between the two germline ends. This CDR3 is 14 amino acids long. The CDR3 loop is CASSTFEGEETQYF. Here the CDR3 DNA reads TGTGCCAGCAGCACCTTCGAGGGAGAAGAGACCCAGTACTTC.

This CDR3 reads CASSRQPSGTEAFF. The CDR3 DNA is TGTGCCAGCAGCCGCCAGCCATCGGGCACTGAAGCTTTCTTT. V and J are TRBV14 and TRBJ1-1; D gene ambiguous. V lost 4 bases, J lost 4 bases, and 13 bases lay in between. The CDR3 is 14 residues long. Looked up from germline, CDR1 is SGHDN and CDR2 is FVKESK.

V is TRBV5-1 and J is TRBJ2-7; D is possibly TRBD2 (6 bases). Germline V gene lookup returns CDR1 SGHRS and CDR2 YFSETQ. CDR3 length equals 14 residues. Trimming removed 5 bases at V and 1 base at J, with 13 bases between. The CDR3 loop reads CASSGEAVSYEQYF. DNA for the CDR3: TGCGCCAGCAGTGGGGAGGCAGTTTCCTACGAGCAGTACTTC.

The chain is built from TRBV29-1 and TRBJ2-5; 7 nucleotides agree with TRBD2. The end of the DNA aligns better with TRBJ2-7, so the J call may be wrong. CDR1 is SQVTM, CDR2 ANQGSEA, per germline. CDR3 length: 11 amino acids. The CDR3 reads CSVGLVYEQYF. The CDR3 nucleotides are TGCAGCGTCGGACTAGTCTACGAGCAGTACTTC.

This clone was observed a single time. DNA for the CDR3: TGTGCCAGCACCACCTCCGGGGGTCTTACCTACGAGCAGTACTTC. It translates to CASTTSGGLTYEQYF. The gene calls are TRBV28 and TRBJ2-7, with D perhaps TRBD2 (6 bases). The germline V and J ends were trimmed by 7 bases and 2 bases, with 18 bases remaining between them. The CDR3 totals 15 residues. Germline CDR1 is MDHEN and CDR2 is SYDVKM.

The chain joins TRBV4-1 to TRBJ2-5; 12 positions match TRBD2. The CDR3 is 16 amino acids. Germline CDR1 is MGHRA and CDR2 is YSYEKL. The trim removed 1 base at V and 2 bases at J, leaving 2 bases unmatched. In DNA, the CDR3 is TGCGCCAGCAGCCAAGGTCTAGCGGGGGGGCAAGAGACCCAGTACTTC. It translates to CASSQGLAGGQETQYF.

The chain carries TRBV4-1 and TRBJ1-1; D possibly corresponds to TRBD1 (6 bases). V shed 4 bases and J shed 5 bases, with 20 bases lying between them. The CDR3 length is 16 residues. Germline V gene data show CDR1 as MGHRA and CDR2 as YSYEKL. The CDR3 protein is CASSPTPDSRGTEAFF. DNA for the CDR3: TGCGCCAGCAGCCCTACCCCGGACAGTCGAGGTACTGAAGCTTTCTTT.

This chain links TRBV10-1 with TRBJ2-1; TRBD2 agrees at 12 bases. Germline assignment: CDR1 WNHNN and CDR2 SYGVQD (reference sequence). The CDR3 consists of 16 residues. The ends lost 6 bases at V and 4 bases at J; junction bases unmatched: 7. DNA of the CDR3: TGCGCCAGCAGGAAACCCCTAGCGGGAGGGTACAATGAGCAGTTCTTC. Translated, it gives CASRKPLAGGYNEQFF.

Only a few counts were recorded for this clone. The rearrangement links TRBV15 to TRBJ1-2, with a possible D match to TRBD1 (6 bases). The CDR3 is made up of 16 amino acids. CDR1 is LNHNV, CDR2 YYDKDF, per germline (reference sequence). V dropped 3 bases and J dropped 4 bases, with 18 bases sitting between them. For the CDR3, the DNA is TGTGCCACCAGCAGTAGGGGGGGCGGGGATCCCTATGGCTACACCTTC. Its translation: CATSSRGGGDPYGYTF.

CDR3 DNA: TGTGCCTGGAGGCCGACAGGGGACGGTACTGAAGCTTTCTTT. This gives the protein CAWRPTGDGTEAFF. This chain connects TRBV30 to TRBJ1-1; 8 bases map to TRBD1. This CDR3 comprises 14 residues. Germline values: CDR1 GTSNPN, CDR2 SVGIG (reference sequence). V shed 3 bases, J shed 5 bases, and the junction held 8 bases outside the gene matches.

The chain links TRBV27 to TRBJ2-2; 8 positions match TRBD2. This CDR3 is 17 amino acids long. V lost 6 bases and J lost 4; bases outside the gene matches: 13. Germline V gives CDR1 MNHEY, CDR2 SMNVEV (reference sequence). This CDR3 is CASSSFNGGAGTGELFF. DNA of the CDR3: TGTGCCAGCAGCTCCTTTAACGGGGGGGCCGGCACCGGGGAGCTGTTTTTT.

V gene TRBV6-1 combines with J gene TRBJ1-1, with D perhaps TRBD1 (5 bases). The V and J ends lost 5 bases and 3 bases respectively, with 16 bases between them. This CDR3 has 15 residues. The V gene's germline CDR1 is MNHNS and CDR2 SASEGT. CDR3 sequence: CASSPPRGVYTEAFF. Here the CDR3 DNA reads TGTGCCAGCAGTCCACCACGGGGGGTTTACACTGAAGCTTTCTTT.

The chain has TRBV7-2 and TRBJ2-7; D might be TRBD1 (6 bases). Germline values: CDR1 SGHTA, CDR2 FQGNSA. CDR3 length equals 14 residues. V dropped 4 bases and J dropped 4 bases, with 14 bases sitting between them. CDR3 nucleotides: TGTGCCAGCAGCTCCCGACAGGCCTGGTACGAGCAGTACTTC. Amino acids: CASSSRQAWYEQYF.

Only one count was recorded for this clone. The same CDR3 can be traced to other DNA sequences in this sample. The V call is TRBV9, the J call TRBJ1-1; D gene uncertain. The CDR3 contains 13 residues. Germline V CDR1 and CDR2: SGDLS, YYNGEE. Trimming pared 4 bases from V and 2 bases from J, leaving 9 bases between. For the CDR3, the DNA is TGTGCCAGCAGCCGGACTGGAAACACTGAAGCTTTCTTT. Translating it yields CASSRTGNTEAFF.

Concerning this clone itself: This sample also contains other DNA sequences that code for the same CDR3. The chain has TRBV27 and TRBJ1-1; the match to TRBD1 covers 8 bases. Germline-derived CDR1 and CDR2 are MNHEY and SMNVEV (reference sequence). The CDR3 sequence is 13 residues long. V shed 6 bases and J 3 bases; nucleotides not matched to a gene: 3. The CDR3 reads CASSLTGDTEAFF. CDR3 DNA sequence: TGTGCCAGCAGCCTGACAGGGGACACTGAAGCTTTCTTT.

CDR3 DNA sequence: TGCGCCAGCAGCCCGGGACTGCTCTACGAGCAGTACTTC. This codes for CASSPGLLYEQYF. V usage is TRBV4-1 and J usage is TRBJ2-7, with a weak D call TRBD2 (6 bases). The germline V gene has CDR1 MGHRA and CDR2 YSYEKL. Trimming removed 4 bases from V and 3 bases from J, with 10 bases in between. The CDR3 is 13 amino acids.